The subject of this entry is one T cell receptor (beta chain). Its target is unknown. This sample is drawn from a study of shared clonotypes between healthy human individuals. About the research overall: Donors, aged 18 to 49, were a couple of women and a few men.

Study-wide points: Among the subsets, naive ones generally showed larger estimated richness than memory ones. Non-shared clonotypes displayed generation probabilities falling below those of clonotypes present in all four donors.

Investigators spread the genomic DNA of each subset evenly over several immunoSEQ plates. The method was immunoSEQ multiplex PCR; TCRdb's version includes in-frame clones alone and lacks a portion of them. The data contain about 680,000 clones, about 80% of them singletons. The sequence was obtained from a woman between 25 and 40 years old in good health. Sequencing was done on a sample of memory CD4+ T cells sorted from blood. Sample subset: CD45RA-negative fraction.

Here the CDR3 DNA reads TGTGCCAGCTCATCAGCCGCGGGAGTCGAGCAGTACTTC. It yields the protein CASSSAAGVEQYF. The chain is built from TRBV18 and TRBJ2-7; 7 bases agree with TRBD2. V lost 5 bases to trimming and J lost 6 bases; unmatched junction nucleotides: 7. Germline CDR1 KGHSH, CDR2 LQKENI. The CDR3 is 13 amino acids. Looking up the rest from reference TRBV18 and TRBJ2-7 gives the full variable domain: NAGVMQNPRHLVRRRGQEARLRCSPMKGHSHVYWYRQLPEEGLKFMVYLQKENIIDESGMPKERFSAEFPKEGPSILRIQQVVRGDSAAYFCASSSAAGVEQYFGPGTRLTVT.